The 30 T cell receptor beta chains below were found in one sample sequenced in a study of T cells in tumors after PD-1 blockade. Sequencing was performed with immunoSEQ multiplex PCR; in TCRdb, only in-frame clones are kept and a portion is missing. Of about 25,000 clones listed, 70% to 85% are singletons. The input for sequencing was PBMCs, taken after anti-PD-1 treatment. These receptors came from a human donor with basal cell carcinoma.

This CDR3 reads CASSLGASRYEQYF. The CDR3 DNA sequence: TGTGCCAGCAGCTTAGGGGCTAGCCGGTACGAGCAGTACTTC. The gene calls are TRBV7-2 and TRBJ2-7, with a tentative D call TRBD2 (5 bases). Germline values: CDR1 SGHTA, CDR2 FQGNSA. The V end lost 1 base, the J end lost 4 bases, and 11 bases lay between the germline ends. The CDR3 has 14 residues.

This chain links TRBV3-1 (or the pseudogene TRBV3-2) with TRBJ1-3; weak D call: TRBD1 (5 bases). V lost 3 bases to trimming and J lost 0 bases, with 15 bases between them. The CDR3 extends over 17 amino acids. The germline CDR1 and CDR2 sequences are LGHDT and YNNKEL (reference sequence). CDR3 loop: CASSHTGGGISGNTIYF. Written as DNA, the CDR3 is TGTGCCAGCAGCCACACCGGGGGGGGGATCTCTGGAAACACCATATATTTT.

This clone was counted a single time. The rearrangement joins TRBV10-3 to TRBJ2-3; tentative D call: TRBD2 (7 bases). V was pared by 11 bases and J by 1 base, with 13 bases between. Germline values: CDR1 ENHRY, CDR2 SYGVKD. The CDR3 spans 13 residues. CDR3 region: CAQGRGGTDTQYF. The CDR3, as DNA: TGTGCCCAGGGGAGGGGGGGCACAGATACGCAGTATTTT.

J is TRBJ1-1 and V is TRBV7-8, with unresolved D. Germline V lookup: CDR1 SGHVS, CDR2 FQNEAQ. This CDR3 has 16 amino acids. Deletions cut 5 bases from V and 1 base from J, with 17 bases between. The CDR3, as DNA: TGTGCCAGCAGCGAAGGTTGGTCGGGGTCGAACACTGAAGCTTTCTTT. Translated: CASSEGWSGSNTEAFF.

Comments on this clone: This same CDR3 is encoded by further DNA sequences in the sample. The V and J genes are TRBV7-3 and TRBJ2-2; 7 bases are a match to TRBD2. The CDR3 has 16 amino acids. Germline loops: CDR1 SGHTA, CDR2 FQGTGA. V was clipped by 5 bases and J by 0 bases; unmatched bases: 6. CDR3 sequence (DNA): TGTGCCAGCAGCCGAGACGGGGGGACGAACACCGGGGAGCTGTTTTTT. Translation gives CASSRDGGTNTGELFF.

J is TRBJ1-4 and V is TRBV18, with D hard to call. Germline CDR1 KGHSH, CDR2 LQKENI. The CDR3 covers 14 residues. Trimming removed 3 bases from V and 4 bases from J, with 9 bases in between. CDR3 DNA sequence: TGTGCCAGCTCACCTCGTAGGAATAATGAAAAACTGTTTTTT. This sequence encodes CASSPRRNNEKLFF.

This chain connects TRBV3-1 (or the pseudogene TRBV3-2) to TRBJ1-6; D gene ambiguous. Germline V CDR1 and CDR2: LGHDT, YNNKEL (reference sequence). This CDR3 is built from 19 residues. Deletions cut 0 bases from V and 1 base from J, with 16 bases between. CDR3 sequence: CASSQERSLAGSYNSPLHF. DNA for the CDR3: TGTGCCAGCAGCCAAGAACGGAGTTTGGCCGGTTCCTATAATTCACCCCTCCACTTT.

The CDR3 region has the DNA TGTGCCAGCAGCCGACAGGGGTTGAACAATGAGCAGTTCTTC. Translation: CASSRQGLNNEQFF. The J gene is TRBJ2-1, the V gene TRBV7-9, with TRBD1 matching 8 bases. The CDR3 is 14 residues long. Germline CDR1 is SEHNR and CDR2 is FQNEAQ (reference sequence). The junction had 5 bases not matched to a gene; V was cut back by 5 bases and J by 5 bases.

The chain links TRBV25-1 to TRBJ1-4; D ambiguous. The germline CDR1 and CDR2 sequences are MGHDK and SYGVNS. Trimming took 5 bases from V and 0 from J, leaving 13 bases between them. This CDR3 comprises 16 residues. DNA of the CDR3: TGTGCCAGCAGTCCAGCCCTCAGCTCAACTAATGAAAAACTGTTTTTT. This gives the protein CASSPALSSTNEKLFF.

This chain joins TRBV2 and TRBJ2-7; D is unclear. V was cut by 4 bases and J by 6 bases, with 19 bases left in between. Looked up from germline, CDR1 is SNHLY and CDR2 is FYNNEI. The length of the CDR3 is 15 residues. The CDR3 loop is CASSAGQSFKGEQYF. The CDR3 region has the DNA TGTGCCAGCAGTGCTGGGCAGTCTTTTAAGGGCGAGCAGTACTTC.

The chain has TRBV5-6 and TRBJ1-4; D is unresolved. This CDR3 is 12 amino acids long. The V end was cut by 0 bases, the J end by 14 bases, with 11 bases between. Per germline, CDR1 SGHDT and CDR2 YYEEEE. This CDR3 is CASSLASRSLFF. CDR3 nucleotides: TGTGCCAGCAGCTTGGCCAGCCGGAGTCTGTTTTTT.

The chain has TRBV6-2 or TRBV6-3 and TRBJ1-1, with unresolved D. The CDR3 has 12 residues. V was clipped by 1 base and J by 2 bases, with 2 bases between them. Per germline, CDR1 MNHEY and CDR2 SVGEGT. This CDR3 is CASSYYNTEAFF. The CDR3 DNA reads as TGTGCCAGCAGTTACTACAACACTGAAGCTTTCTTT.

The chain recombines TRBV27 with TRBJ2-5, with D possibly TRBD1 on 6 matching bases. The CDR3 has 13 amino acids. The V and J ends lost 5 bases and 9 bases respectively, with 16 bases between them. From germline, CDR1 is MNHEY and CDR2 SMNVEV (reference sequence). The CDR3 region is CASSPTTGWAQYF. CDR3 DNA: TGTGCCAGCAGTCCAACCACAGGGTGGGCCCAGTACTTC.

CDR3 bases: TGTGCCAGCAGTTACGGTCAGGGGCGCGAGCAGTACTTC. It specifies CASSYGQGREQYF. V and J are TRBV6-5 and TRBJ2-7; possibly TRBD1 for D (6 bases). CDR3 length equals 13 residues. The V and J ends lost 2 bases and 6 bases respectively, with 11 bases between them. In germline, CDR1 is MNHEY, CDR2 SVGAGI.

The chain carries TRBV5-5 and TRBJ2-1, with 7 bases lining up with TRBD1. Unmatched junction bases numbered 5, after V lost 4 bases and J lost 1 base. There are 15 residues in the CDR3. CDR1 and CDR2 (germline): SGHKS, YYEKEE (reference sequence). DNA for the CDR3: TGTGCCAGCAGCAAAGACAGGGTGTCCTACAATGAGCAGTTCTTC. As protein: CASSKDRVSYNEQFF.

This clone has a single count. This chain uses TRBV9 with TRBJ1-4, with TRBD1 matching 7 bases. Trimming at V came to 4 bases and at J to 4 bases, leaving 7 bases not matched to a gene. The germline gives CDR1 SGDLS, CDR2 YYNGEE. The CDR3 has 15 residues. In DNA form, the CDR3 reads TGTGCCAGCAGCACAAGACAGGGATTTAATGAAAAACTGTTTTTT. It codes for CASSTRQGFNEKLFF. The full variable domain, its missing parts supplied by reference TRBV9 and TRBJ1-4, is DSGVTQTPKHLITATGQRVTLRCSPRSGDLSVYWYQQSLDQGLQFLIQYYNGEERAKGNILERFSAQQFPDLHSELNLSSLELGDSALYFCASSTRQGFNEKLFFGSGTQLSVL.

This clone was counted only a few times. The rearrangement uses TRBV5-6 and TRBJ2-3, with TRBD1 identical over 9 bases. This CDR3 region has 16 residues. The V and J ends lost 2 bases and 1 base, in that order; junction bases with no gene match: 5. CDR1 SGHDT and CDR2 YYEEEE come from the germline V gene. The CDR3 loop reads CASSLGQGFGTDTQYF. The CDR3 nucleotides are TGTGCCAGCAGCTTAGGACAGGGGTTCGGCACAGATACGCAGTATTTT.

This chain links TRBV2 with TRBJ1-3; D unresolved. This CDR3 has 16 residues. Germline V gives CDR1 SNHLY, CDR2 FYNNEI. The V end was cut by 2 bases, the J end by 1 base, with 12 bases between. The CDR3 here is CASSESVGFSGNTIYF. DNA for the CDR3: TGTGCCAGCAGTGAAAGTGTCGGGTTTTCTGGAAACACCATATATTTT.

The chain carries TRBV6-4 and TRBJ1-4; 10 nucleotides agree with TRBD1. This CDR3 comprises 15 residues. The V gene end was trimmed by 4 bases and the J gene end by 8 bases; junction bases not matched to a gene: 7. The germline gives CDR1 MRHNA, CDR2 SNTAGT. The CDR3 DNA reads TGTGCCAGCAGTGCCAGACAGGGGGCCTCCGAAAAACTGTTTTTT. Its protein is CASSARQGASEKLFF.

J is TRBJ1-2 and V is TRBV19; TRBD1 is a possible D gene (5 bases). Trimming left V 5 bases short and J 2 bases short, with 12 bases between. Germline V lookup: CDR1 LNHDA, CDR2 SQIVND (reference sequence). The CDR3 totals 14 residues. DNA of the CDR3: TGTGCCAGTAGTTCCCCGGGACGGAACTATGGCTACACCTTC. It is translated as CASSSPGRNYGYTF.

This sequence joins TRBV19 and TRBJ2-3, with 10 nucleotides matching TRBD2. The CDR3 loop spans 18 amino acids. The V gene end was trimmed by 1 base and the J gene end by 0 bases; junction bases not matched to a gene: 7. The germline gives CDR1 LNHDA, CDR2 SQIVND (reference sequence). CDR3: CASSIVLAGALSTDTQYF. CDR3 in DNA: TGTGCCAGTAGTATAGTTCTAGCGGGGGCCCTTAGCACAGATACGCAGTATTTT.

This chain uses TRBV7-6 with TRBJ2-3; no clear D. Germline V gives CDR1 SGHVS, CDR2 FNYEAQ. This CDR3 contains 13 residues. The V gene lost 5 bases and the J gene lost 4 bases, with 10 bases spanning the gap. The CDR3 region is CASSPAVADTQYF. In nucleotides, the CDR3 is TGTGCCAGCAGCCCCGCCGTGGCAGATACGCAGTATTTT.

The chain recombines TRBV5-1 with TRBJ1-1; 8 positions agree with TRBD1. Germline V gives CDR1 SGHRS, CDR2 YFSETQ. The length of the CDR3 is 17 residues. With 6 bases clipped from V and 4 bases from J, the junction kept 17 bases outside the gene matches. The CDR3 spells CASTPTVIGQGGTEAFF. CDR3 DNA: TGCGCCAGCACCCCCACGGTGATCGGACAGGGAGGCACTGAAGCTTTCTTT.

The chain has TRBV7-9 and TRBJ1-3, with D possibly being TRBD1 (5 bases). The CDR3 loop spans 15 amino acids. With 1 base removed from V and 4 bases from J, the gap between germline ends came to 11 bases. Per the germline V gene, CDR1 is SEHNR and CDR2 is FQNEAQ (reference sequence). The CDR3 DNA is TGTGCCAGCAGCTTAGTAACAGGAGCAGGAAACACCATATATTTT. Its translation: CASSLVTGAGNTIYF.

This chain connects TRBV5-1 to TRBJ1-1, with D hard to call. Trimming removed 4 bases from V and 6 bases from J, with 13 bases in between. The CDR3 loop spans 13 amino acids. Looked up from germline, CDR1 is SGHRS and CDR2 is YFSETQ. The CDR3 region has the DNA TGCGCCAGCAGCCCCAGTGGCGGCCCTGAAGCTTTCTTT. The encoded protein is CASSPSGGPEAFF.

The chain is built from TRBV6-5 and TRBJ2-1, with 8 bases that match TRBD2. CDR1 and CDR2 from the germline V gene are MNHEY and SVGAGI. The CDR3 consists of 14 residues. V was clipped by 3 bases and J by 9 bases; unmatched bases: 7. Here the CDR3 DNA reads TGTGCCAGCAGTTATGATGGCGGGGGGAGTGAGCAGTTCTTC. Translation: CASSYDGGGSEQFF.

This chain joins TRBV29-1 and TRBJ2-7; 10 bases agree with TRBD1. With 6 bases clipped from V and 6 bases from J, the junction kept 8 bases outside the gene matches. Germline V lookup: CDR1 SQVTM, CDR2 ANQGSEA. This CDR3 spans 13 amino acids. CDR3 coding DNA: TGCAGCGTAGAACGGACAGGGGGGGGCGAGCAGTACTTC. Translating gives CSVERTGGGEQYF.

As concerns this clone: A read error may account for a junction end that differs from germline. J is TRBJ2-3 and V is TRBV5-4; D is perhaps TRBD2 (5 bases). Germline V gives CDR1 SGHNT, CDR2 YYREEE (reference sequence). The CDR3 length is 11 residues. CDR3 region: CASSFGLDTNF. The DNA of the CDR3 is TGTGCCAGCAGCTTTGGACTTGACACCAATTTT.

This chain links TRBV6-6 with TRBJ1-2, with 9 bases fitting TRBD1. Germline values: CDR1 MNHNY, CDR2 SVGAGI (reference sequence). The V gene end was trimmed by 2 bases and the J gene end by 1 base; junction bases not matched to a gene: 5. The CDR3 is 16 amino acids. CDR3 residues: CASSYPRTGDNYGYTF. CDR3 nucleotide sequence: TGTGCCAGCAGTTACCCGCGGACAGGGGATAACTATGGCTACACCTTC.

This clone was observed a single time. This rearrangement joins TRBV6-5 to TRBJ1-1; D is unclear. The ends were cut back, 4 bases at V and 7 bases at J, with 7 bases in the middle. The CDR3 consists of 11 residues. The germline gives CDR1 MNHEY, CDR2 SVGAGI. The CDR3 reads CASSSRGEAFF. The CDR3 DNA is TGTGCCAGCAGTTCCCGAGGTGAAGCTTTCTTT.